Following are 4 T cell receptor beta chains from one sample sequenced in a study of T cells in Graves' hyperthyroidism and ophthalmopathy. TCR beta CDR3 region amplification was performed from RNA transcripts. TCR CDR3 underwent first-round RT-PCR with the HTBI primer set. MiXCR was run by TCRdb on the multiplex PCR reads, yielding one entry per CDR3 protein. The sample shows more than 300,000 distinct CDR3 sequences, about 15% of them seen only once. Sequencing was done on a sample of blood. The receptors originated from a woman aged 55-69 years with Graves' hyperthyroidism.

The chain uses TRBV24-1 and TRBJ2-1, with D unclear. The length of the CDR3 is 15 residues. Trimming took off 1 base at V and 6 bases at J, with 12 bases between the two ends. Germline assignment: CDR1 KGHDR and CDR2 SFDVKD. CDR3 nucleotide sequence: TGTGCCACCAGTGATTTTACTACACGAGGCAATGAGCAGTTCTTC. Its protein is CATSDFTTRGNEQFF.

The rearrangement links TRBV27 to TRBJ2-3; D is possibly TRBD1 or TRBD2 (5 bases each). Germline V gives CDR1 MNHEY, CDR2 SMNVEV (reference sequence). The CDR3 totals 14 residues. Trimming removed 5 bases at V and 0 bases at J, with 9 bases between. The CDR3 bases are TGTGCCAGCAGTGATTGGGACAGCACAGATACGCAGTATTTT. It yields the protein CASSDWDSTDTQYF.

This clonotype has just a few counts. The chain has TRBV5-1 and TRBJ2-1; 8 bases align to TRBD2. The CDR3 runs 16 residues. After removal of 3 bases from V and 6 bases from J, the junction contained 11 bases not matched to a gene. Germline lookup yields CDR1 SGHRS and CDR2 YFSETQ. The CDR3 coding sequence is TGCGCCAGCAGCTCCACTAGCGGCGGGCTAGGCAATGAGCAGTTCTTC. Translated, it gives CASSSTSGGLGNEQFF.

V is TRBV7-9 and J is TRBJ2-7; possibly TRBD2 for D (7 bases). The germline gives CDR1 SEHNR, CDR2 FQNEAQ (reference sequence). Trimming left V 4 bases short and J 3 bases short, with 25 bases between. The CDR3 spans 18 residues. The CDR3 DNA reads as TGTGCCAGCAGCTGGGGGGGAGGGGGGGGAGGGATGATCTACGAGCAGTACTTC. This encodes CASSWGGGGGGMIYEQYF.